The source of this T cell receptor (beta chain) is a study of blood T cell repertoires in COVID-19. On the study more broadly: COVID-19 samples collected from the United States, Italy and Spain covered acute and convalescent phases. From T cells, B-cell-depleted T cells, or PBMCs came the material, which was cDNA or gDNA.

In the source study's methods: Estimation of nucleated cell counts relied on the amplification of reference gene primers. Assay used: immunoSEQ multiplex PCR; TCRdb lists only in-frame clones, some missing. Clone size and V and J calls were adopted from that table, with D and trimming inferred from the DNA. The sample includes over 300,000 clones, approximately 85% seen only once; the top ten take 7.2%. The CDR3 has 12 amino acids. Per germline, CDR1 MNHEY and CDR2 SVGEGT. V lost 6 bases to trimming and J lost 4 bases, with 9 bases between them. Comments on this clone: Different DNA sequences within this sample yield the same CDR3.

The rearrangement uses TRBV6-2 or TRBV6-3 and TRBJ1-1, with D perhaps matching TRBD1 (5 bases). Sequencing was done on a sample of peripheral blood. The sequence was collected from a human donor in a cohort sampled during active COVID-19. The CDR3 reads CASSPGGTEAFF. The CDR3 DNA sequence: TGTGCCAGCAGCCCCGGGGGCACTGAAGCTTTCTTT.